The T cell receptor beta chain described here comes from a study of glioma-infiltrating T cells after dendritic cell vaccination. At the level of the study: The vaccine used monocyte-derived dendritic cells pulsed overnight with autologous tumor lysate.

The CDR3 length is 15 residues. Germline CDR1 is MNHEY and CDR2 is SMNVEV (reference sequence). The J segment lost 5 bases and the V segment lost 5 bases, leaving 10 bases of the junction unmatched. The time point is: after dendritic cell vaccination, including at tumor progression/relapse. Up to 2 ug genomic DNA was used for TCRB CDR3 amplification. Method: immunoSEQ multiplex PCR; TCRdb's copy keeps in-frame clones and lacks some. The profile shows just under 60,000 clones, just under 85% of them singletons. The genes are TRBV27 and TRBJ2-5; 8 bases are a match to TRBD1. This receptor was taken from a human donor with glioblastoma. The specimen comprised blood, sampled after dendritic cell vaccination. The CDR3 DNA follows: TGTGCCAGCAGTAGGGGACAGGACTTCGTGGAGACCCAGTACTTC. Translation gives CASSRGQDFVETQYF.